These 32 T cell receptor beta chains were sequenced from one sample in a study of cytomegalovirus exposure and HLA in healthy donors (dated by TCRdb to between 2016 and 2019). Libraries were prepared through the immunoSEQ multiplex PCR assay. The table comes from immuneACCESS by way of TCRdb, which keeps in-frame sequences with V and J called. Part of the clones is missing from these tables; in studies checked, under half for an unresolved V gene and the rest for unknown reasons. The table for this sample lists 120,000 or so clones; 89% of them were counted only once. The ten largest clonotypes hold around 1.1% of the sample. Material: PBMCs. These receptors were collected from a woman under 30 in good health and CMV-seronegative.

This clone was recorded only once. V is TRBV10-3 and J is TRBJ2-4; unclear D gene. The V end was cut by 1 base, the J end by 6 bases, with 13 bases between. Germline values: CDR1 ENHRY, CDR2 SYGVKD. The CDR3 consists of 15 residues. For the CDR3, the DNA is TGTGCCATCAGTGAGTTTGCGGCGATGAGAAACATTCAGTACTTC. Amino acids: CAISEFAAMRNIQYF.

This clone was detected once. As DNA, the CDR3 is TGTGCCAGCAGCCGATACAGGGGTCTCGGGGAGCTGTTTTTT. Translation: CASSRYRGLGELFF. V gene TRBV5-6 combines with J gene TRBJ2-2; 7 bases agree with TRBD1. This CDR3 is 14 amino acids long. V lost 4 bases, J lost 7 bases, and 7 bases stayed unmatched. In germline, CDR1 is SGHDT, CDR2 YYEEEE.

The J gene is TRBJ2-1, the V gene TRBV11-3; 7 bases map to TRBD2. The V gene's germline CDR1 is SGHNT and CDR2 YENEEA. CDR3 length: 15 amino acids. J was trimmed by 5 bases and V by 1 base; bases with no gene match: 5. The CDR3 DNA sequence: TGTGCCAGCAGCTTAGTTGCGGGAGTGGACAATGAGCAGTTCTTC. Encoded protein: CASSLVAGVDNEQFF.

CDR3 DNA: TGCGCCAGCAGCCAAGAGGTCAGGGGTTATTCCACAGATACGCAGTATTTT. It translates to CASSQEVRGYSTDTQYF. The chain has TRBV4-3 and TRBJ2-3; perhaps TRBD1 as D (6 bases). Trimming stripped 0 bases from V and 2 bases from J, with 15 bases between. Germline V CDR1 and CDR2: LGHNA, YSLEER. The CDR3 length is 17 residues.

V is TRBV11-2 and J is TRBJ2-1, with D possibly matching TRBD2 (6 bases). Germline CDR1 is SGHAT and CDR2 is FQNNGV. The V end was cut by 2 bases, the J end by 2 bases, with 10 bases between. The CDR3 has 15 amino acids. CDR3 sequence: CASSLNAGTYNEQFF. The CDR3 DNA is TGTGCCAGCAGCTTAAACGCGGGGACCTACAATGAGCAGTTCTTC. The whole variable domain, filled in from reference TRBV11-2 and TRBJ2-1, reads EAGVAQSPRYKIIEKRQSVAFWCNPISGHATLYWYQQILGQGPKLLIQFQNNGVVDDSQLPKDRFSAERLKGVDSTLKIQPAKLEDSAVYLCASSLNAGTYNEQFFGPGTRLTVL.

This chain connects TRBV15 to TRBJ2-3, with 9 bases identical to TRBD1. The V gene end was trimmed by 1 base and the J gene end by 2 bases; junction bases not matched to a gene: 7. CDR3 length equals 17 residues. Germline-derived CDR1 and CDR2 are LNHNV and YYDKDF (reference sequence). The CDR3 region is CATSRGTGTGYTDTQYF. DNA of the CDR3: TGTGCCACCAGCAGAGGGACCGGGACAGGGTACACAGATACGCAGTATTTT.

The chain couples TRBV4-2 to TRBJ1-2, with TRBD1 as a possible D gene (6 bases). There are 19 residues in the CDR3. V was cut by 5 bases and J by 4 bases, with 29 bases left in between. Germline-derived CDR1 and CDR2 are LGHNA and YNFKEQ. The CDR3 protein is CASSERSDAGALLSYGYTF. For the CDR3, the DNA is TGTGCCAGCAGCGAGAGAAGTGATGCAGGGGCCCTCCTAAGCTATGGCTACACCTTC.

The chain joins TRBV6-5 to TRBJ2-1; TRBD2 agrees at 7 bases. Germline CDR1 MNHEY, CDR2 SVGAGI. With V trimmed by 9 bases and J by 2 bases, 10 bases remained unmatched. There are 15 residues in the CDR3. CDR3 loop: CASRNRGTTYNEQFF. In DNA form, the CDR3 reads TGTGCCAGTCGAAATCGGGGGACTACCTACAATGAGCAGTTCTTC.

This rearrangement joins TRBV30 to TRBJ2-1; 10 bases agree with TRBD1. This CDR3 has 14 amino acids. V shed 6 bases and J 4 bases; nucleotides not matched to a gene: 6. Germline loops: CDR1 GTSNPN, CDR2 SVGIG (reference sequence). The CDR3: CACKTGGAYNEQFF. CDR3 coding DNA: TGTGCCTGCAAGACAGGGGGCGCGTACAATGAGCAGTTCTTC.

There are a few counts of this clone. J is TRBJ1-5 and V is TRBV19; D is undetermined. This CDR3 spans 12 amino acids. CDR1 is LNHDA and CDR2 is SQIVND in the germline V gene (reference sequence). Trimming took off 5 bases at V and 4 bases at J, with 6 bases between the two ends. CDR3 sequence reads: CASSFLNQPQHF. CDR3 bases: TGTGCCAGTAGTTTCCTAAATCAGCCCCAGCATTTT. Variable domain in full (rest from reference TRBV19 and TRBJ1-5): DGGITQSPKYLFRKEGQNVTLSCEQNLNHDAMYWYRQDPGQGLRLIYYSQIVNDFQKGDIAEGYSVSREKKESFPLTVTSAQKNPTAFYLCASSFLNQPQHFGDGTRLSIL.

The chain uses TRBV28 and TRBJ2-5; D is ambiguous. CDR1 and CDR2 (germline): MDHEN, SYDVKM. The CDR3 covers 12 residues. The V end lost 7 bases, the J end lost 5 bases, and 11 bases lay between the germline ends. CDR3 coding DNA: TGTGCCAGCATGGTAGAGGCGGAGACCCAGTACTTC. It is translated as CASMVEAETQYF.

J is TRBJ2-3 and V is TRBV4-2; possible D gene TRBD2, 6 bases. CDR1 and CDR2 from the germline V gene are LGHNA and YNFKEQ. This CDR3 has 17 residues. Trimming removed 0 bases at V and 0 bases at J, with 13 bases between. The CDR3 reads CASSQEARDLSTDTQYF. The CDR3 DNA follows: TGTGCCAGCAGCCAAGAGGCCCGGGACTTAAGCACAGATACGCAGTATTTT.

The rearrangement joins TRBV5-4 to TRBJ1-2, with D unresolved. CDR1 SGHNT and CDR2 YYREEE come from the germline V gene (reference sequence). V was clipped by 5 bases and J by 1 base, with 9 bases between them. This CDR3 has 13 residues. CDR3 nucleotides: TGTGCCAGCAGTAAGGGAGATAACTATGGCTACACCTTC. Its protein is CASSKGDNYGYTF.

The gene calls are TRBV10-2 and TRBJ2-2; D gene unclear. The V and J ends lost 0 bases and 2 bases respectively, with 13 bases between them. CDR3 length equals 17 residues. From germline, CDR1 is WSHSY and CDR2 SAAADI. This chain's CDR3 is CASSESMWAANTGELFF. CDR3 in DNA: TGCGCCAGCAGTGAGTCGATGTGGGCTGCCAACACCGGGGAGCTGTTTTTT.

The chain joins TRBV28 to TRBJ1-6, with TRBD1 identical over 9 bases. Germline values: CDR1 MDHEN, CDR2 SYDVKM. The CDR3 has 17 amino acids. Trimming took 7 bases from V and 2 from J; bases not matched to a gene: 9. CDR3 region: CASTKGTGPTYNSPLHF. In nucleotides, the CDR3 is TGTGCCAGCACAAAGGGGACAGGGCCAACCTATAATTCACCCCTCCACTTT.

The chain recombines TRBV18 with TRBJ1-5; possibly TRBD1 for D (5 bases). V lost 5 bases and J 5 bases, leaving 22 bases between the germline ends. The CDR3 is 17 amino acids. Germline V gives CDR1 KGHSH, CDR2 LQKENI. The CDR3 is CASSSRAGGGGYQPQHF. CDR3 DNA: TGTGCCAGCTCATCCCGAGCCGGCGGGGGAGGTTATCAGCCCCAGCATTTT.

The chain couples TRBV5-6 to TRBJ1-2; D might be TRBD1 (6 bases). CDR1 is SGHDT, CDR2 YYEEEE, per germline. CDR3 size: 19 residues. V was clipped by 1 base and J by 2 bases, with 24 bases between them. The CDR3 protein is CASSLRTQGRGRTNYGYTF. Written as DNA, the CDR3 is TGTGCCAGCAGCTTGCGGACTCAGGGAAGGGGGAGAACCAACTATGGCTACACCTTC.

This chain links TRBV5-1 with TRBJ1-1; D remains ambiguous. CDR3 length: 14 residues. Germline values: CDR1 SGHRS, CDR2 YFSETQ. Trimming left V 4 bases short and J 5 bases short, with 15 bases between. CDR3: CASSSLLERTEAFF. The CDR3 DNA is TGCGCCAGCAGCAGCCTGTTAGAGAGGACTGAAGCTTTCTTT.

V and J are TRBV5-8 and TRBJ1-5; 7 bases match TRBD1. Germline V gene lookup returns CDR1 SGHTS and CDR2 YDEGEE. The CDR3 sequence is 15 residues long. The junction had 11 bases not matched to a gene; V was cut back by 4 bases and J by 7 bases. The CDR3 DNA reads TGTGCCAGCAGCCTCTATGACAGGGAATTCCAGCCCCAGCATTTT. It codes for CASSLYDREFQPQHF.

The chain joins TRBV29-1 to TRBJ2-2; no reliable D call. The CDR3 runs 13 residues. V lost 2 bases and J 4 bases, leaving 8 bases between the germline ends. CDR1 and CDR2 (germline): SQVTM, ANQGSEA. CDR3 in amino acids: CSVEWHSTGELFF. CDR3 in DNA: TGCAGCGTTGAATGGCACAGCACCGGGGAGCTGTTTTTT.

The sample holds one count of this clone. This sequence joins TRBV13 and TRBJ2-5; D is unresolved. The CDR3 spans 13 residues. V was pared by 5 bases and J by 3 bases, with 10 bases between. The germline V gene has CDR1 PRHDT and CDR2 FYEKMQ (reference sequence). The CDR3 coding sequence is TGTGCCAGCAGCGTCGGCAGGAAAGAGACCCAGTACTTC. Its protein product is CASSVGRKETQYF.

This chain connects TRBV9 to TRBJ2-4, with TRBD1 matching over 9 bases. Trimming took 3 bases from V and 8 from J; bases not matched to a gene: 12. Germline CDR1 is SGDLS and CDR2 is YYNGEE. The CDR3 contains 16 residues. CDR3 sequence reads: CASSAQGTGWNDIQYF. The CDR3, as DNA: TGTGCCAGCAGCGCCCAAGGGACAGGGTGGAATGACATTCAGTACTTC.

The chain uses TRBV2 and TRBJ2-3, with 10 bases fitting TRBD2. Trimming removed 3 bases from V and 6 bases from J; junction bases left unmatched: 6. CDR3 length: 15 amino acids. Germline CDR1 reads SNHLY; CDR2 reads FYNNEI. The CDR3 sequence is CASSDMLAGDDTQYF. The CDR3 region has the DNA TGTGCCAGCAGTGACATGCTAGCGGGGGACGATACGCAGTATTTT. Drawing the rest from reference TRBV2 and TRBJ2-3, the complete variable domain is EPEVTQTPSHQVTQMGQEVILRCVPISNHLYFYWYRQILGQKVEFLVSFYNNEISEKSEIFDDQFSVERPDGSNFTLKIRSTKLEDSAMYFCASSDMLAGDDTQYFGPGTRLTVL.

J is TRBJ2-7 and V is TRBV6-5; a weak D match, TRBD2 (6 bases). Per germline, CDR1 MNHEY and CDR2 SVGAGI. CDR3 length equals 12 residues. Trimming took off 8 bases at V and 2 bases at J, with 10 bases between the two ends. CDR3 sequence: CASGPGAYEQYF. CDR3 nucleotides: TGTGCCAGCGGACCGGGGGCCTACGAGCAGTACTTC.

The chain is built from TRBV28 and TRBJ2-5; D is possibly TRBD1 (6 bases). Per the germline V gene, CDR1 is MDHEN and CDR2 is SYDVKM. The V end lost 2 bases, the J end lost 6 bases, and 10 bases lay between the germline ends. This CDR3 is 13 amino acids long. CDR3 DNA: TGTGCCAGCAGTTTAGGACAGTACAAGACCCAGTACTTC. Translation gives CASSLGQYKTQYF. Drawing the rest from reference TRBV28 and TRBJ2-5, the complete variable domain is DVKVTQSSRYLVKRTGEKVFLECVQDMDHENMFWYRQDPGLGLRLIYFSYDVKMKEKGDIPEGYSVSREKKERFSLILESASTNQTSMYLCASSLGQYKTQYFGPGTRLLVL.

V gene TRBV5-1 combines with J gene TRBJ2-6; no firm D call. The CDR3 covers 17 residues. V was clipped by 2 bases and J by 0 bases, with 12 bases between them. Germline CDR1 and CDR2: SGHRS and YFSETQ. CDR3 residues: CASSFQLVRSGANVLTF. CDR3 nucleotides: TGCGCCAGCAGCTTTCAGTTGGTACGCTCTGGGGCCAACGTCCTGACTTTC. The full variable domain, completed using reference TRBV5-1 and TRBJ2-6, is KAGVTQTPRYLIKTRGQQVTLSCSPISGHRSVSWYQQTPGQGLQFLFEYFSETQRNKGNFPGRFSGRQFSNSRSEMNVSTLELGDSALYLCASSFQLVRSGANVLTFGAGSRLTVL.

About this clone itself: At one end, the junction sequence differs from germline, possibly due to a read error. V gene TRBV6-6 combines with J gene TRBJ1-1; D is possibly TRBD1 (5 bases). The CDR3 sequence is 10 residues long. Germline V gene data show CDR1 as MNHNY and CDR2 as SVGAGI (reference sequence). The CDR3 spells CASSYGAYYF. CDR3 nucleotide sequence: TGTGCCAGCAGTTACGGGGCCTATTATTTT.

As DNA, the CDR3 is TGTGCCAGCAGCCCACCAACAGGGATGGGGACCCAGTACTTC. Its protein is CASSPPTGMGTQYF. This chain joins TRBV7-8 and TRBJ2-5, with D maybe TRBD1 (6 bases). The ends were cut back, 5 bases at V and 7 bases at J, with 17 bases in the middle. This CDR3 region has 14 residues. Per germline, CDR1 SGHVS and CDR2 FQNEAQ.

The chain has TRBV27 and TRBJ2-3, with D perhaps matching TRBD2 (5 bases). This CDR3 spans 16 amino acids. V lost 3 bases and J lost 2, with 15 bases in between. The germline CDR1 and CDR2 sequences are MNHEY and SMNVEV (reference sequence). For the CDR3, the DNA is TGTGCCAGCAGTTTCTCCGGGGTGGGGATCACAGATACGCAGTATTTT. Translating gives CASSFSGVGITDTQYF.

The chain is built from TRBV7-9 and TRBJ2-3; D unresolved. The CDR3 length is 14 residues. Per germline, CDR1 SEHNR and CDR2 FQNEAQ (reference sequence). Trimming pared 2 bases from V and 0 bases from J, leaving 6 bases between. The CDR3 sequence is CASSLSTSTDTQYF. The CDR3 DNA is TGTGCCAGCAGCTTAAGTACAAGCACAGATACGCAGTATTTT. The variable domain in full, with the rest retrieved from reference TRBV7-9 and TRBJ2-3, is DTGVSQNPRHKITKRGQNVTFRCDPISEHNRLYWYRQTLGQGPEFLTYFQNEAQLEKSRLLSDRFSAERPKGSFSTLEIQRTEQGDSAMYLCASSLSTSTDTQYFGPGTRLTVL.

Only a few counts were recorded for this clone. The CDR3 DNA reads as TGTGCCTGGAGTAGGGGTCCTCCGGGAGCGCAGTTCTTC. Encoded protein: CAWSRGPPGAQFF. J is TRBJ2-1 and V is TRBV30, with TRBD2 as a possible D gene (6 bases). Looked up from germline, CDR1 is GTSNPN and CDR2 is SVGIG (reference sequence). This CDR3 is built from 13 residues. Trimming pared 2 bases from V and 12 bases from J, leaving 17 bases between.

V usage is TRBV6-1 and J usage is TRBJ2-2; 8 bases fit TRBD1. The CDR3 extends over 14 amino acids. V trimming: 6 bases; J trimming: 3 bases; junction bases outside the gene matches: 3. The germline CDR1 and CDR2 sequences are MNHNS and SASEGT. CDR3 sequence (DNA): TGTGCCAGCAGGGACAGGGAGGACACCGGGGAGCTGTTTTTT. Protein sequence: CASRDREDTGELFF.